Here is one T cell receptor (beta chain) with its context. The data stem from a study of blood T cell repertoires in COVID-19. This table comes from immunoSEQ multiplex PCR, and its TCRdb copy is limited to in-frame clones, with some not included. The repertoire has around 19,000 clones, about nine tenths of them found once; the top ten carry more than 15%. V lost 0 bases to trimming and J lost 0 bases, with 7 bases between them. The CDR3 runs to 16 residues. Germline loops: CDR1 SGHTS, CDR2 YDEGEE. The receptor was isolated from a human donor in a cohort sampled during active COVID-19. The specimen was peripheral blood. The genes are TRBV5-8 and TRBJ2-6, with D maybe TRBD2 (5 bases). This CDR3 is CASSLEGSSGANVLTF. The DNA for the CDR3 is TGTGCCAGCAGCTTGGAAGGGAGCTCTGGGGCCAACGTCCTGACTTTC.